This passage covers 28 T cell receptor beta chains from one sample sequenced in a study of T cell responses to AZD1222 COVID-19 vaccine. Assay used: immunoSEQ multiplex PCR; TCRdb lists only in-frame clones, some missing. The table records 150,000 to 170,000 clones, 70% to 90% of them present only once. This material consisted of peripheral blood, taken on day 0 of MenACWY control vaccination. These receptors all stem from an adult in good health.

J is TRBJ1-5 and V is TRBV19; D not certain. Germline lookup yields CDR1 LNHDA and CDR2 SQIVND (reference sequence). Trimming shortened V by 7 bases and J by 2 bases, and 12 bases separated the two germline ends. The CDR3 consists of 14 residues. The CDR3 reads CASTAGLRNQPQHF. The CDR3 nucleotides read TGTGCCAGTACCGCAGGCCTTCGCAATCAGCCCCAGCATTTT.

The chain carries TRBV15 and TRBJ2-5; no definite D call. Trimming pared 4 bases from V and 5 bases from J, leaving 17 bases between. The CDR3 is made up of 15 amino acids. CDR1 is LNHNV and CDR2 is YYDKDF in the germline V gene (reference sequence). The CDR3 loop is CATSTISNPPETQYF. Written as DNA, the CDR3 is TGTGCCACCAGCACTATATCCAACCCCCCGGAGACCCAGTACTTC. The whole variable domain, filled in from reference TRBV15 and TRBJ2-5, reads DAMVIQNPRYQVTQFGKPVTLSCSQTLNHNVMYWYQQKSSQAPKLLFHYYDKDFNNEADTPDNFQSRRPNTSFCFLDIRSPGLGDTAMYLCATSTISNPPETQYFGPGTRLLVL.

This chain uses TRBV24-1 with TRBJ2-5; perhaps TRBD2 as D (6 bases). Germline V gene sequence: CDR1 KGHDR, CDR2 SFDVKD. The germline V and J ends were trimmed by 4 bases and 4 bases, with 15 bases remaining between them. The CDR3 has 15 residues. The CDR3 DNA reads TGTGCCACCAGTGACCCCGGAGGGCCGGGAGAGACCCAGTACTTC. Translated, it gives CATSDPGGPGETQYF.

This clone has a single count. This sequence joins TRBV6-5 and TRBJ2-1; D perhaps matches TRBD2 (5 bases). The CDR3 totals 12 residues. Germline V lookup: CDR1 MNHEY, CDR2 SVGAGI. Deletions cut 6 bases from V and 9 bases from J, with 12 bases between. CDR3 in amino acids: CASSRLAGEQFF. CDR3 DNA: TGTGCCAGCAGCCGTCTGGCGGGTGAGCAGTTCTTC.

The genes are TRBV7-9 and TRBJ1-4; D gene ambiguous. The V end was cut by 5 bases, the J end by 0 bases, with 19 bases between. The CDR3 contains 18 residues. The V gene's germline CDR1 is SEHNR and CDR2 FQNEAQ (reference sequence). CDR3 sequence reads: CASSLEKRVTSTNEKLFF. For the CDR3, the DNA is TGTGCCAGCAGCCTAGAAAAGAGGGTGACATCAACTAATGAAAAACTGTTTTTT. The variable domain in full, with the rest retrieved from reference TRBV7-9 and TRBJ1-4, is DTGVSQNPRHKITKRGQNVTFRCDPISEHNRLYWYRQTLGQGPEFLTYFQNEAQLEKSRLLSDRFSAERPKGSFSTLEIQRTEQGDSAMYLCASSLEKRVTSTNEKLFFGSGTQLSVL.

The gene calls are TRBV4-2 and TRBJ1-1; D remains unclear. V was pared by 0 bases and J by 0 bases, with 8 bases between. Germline lookup yields CDR1 LGHNA and CDR2 YNFKEQ. The CDR3 is 15 amino acids. The CDR3 spells CASSQEGAMNTEAFF. CDR3 in DNA: TGTGCCAGCAGCCAAGAAGGAGCAATGAACACTGAAGCTTTCTTT.

The chain has TRBV6-5 and TRBJ2-4; D ambiguous. Trimming took off 5 bases at V and 11 bases at J, with 19 bases between the two ends. Germline V gene lookup returns CDR1 MNHEY and CDR2 SVGAGI. This CDR3 contains 14 residues. The CDR3 region is CASSTDPRTAVQYF. The CDR3 DNA sequence: TGTGCCAGCAGTACGGACCCACGTACGGCAGTTCAGTACTTC.

The gene calls are TRBV10-1 and TRBJ2-1, with D unclear. CDR1 and CDR2 (germline): WNHNN, SYGVQD (reference sequence). Deletions cut 5 bases from V and 10 bases from J, with 24 bases between. The CDR3 is made up of 16 amino acids. The CDR3 loop is CASSPHLGSRPQEQFF. The CDR3, as DNA: TGCGCCAGCAGTCCCCATTTGGGCAGCCGCCCCCAAGAGCAGTTCTTC.

The chain links TRBV6-2 or TRBV6-3 to TRBJ1-2; D not resolved. Trimming took 2 bases from V and 7 from J, leaving 11 bases between them. The CDR3 runs 13 residues. Germline values: CDR1 MNHEY, CDR2 SVGEGT. The CDR3 coding sequence is TGTGCCAGCAGTTACACGGCCCCTCTTGGCTACACCTTC. Residues: CASSYTAPLGYTF.

V gene TRBV5-6 combines with J gene TRBJ1-3; D not resolved. V was trimmed by 0 bases and J by 0 bases, leaving 7 bases between them. The germline CDR1 and CDR2 sequences are SGHDT and YYEEEE. The CDR3 totals 15 residues. CDR3 in amino acids: CASSLGPTSGNTIYF. The CDR3 DNA reads as TGTGCCAGCAGCTTGGGCCCGACCTCTGGAAACACCATATATTTT.

The chain uses TRBV9 and TRBJ2-3; 8 bases match TRBD1. Trimming removed 0 bases from V and 1 base from J; junction bases left unmatched: 10. The germline gives CDR1 SGDLS, CDR2 YYNGEE. CDR3 length equals 18 residues. The DNA of the CDR3 is TGTGCCAGCAGCGTAGGGTGGGGGCAGGGGGCTGGCACAGATACGCAGTATTTT. Translation gives CASSVGWGQGAGTDTQYF.

This chain links TRBV15 with TRBJ1-3; D perhaps matches TRBD1 (5 bases). Trimming took 5 bases from V and 11 from J, leaving 16 bases between them. The CDR3 contains 13 residues. CDR1 and CDR2 from the germline V gene are LNHNV and YYDKDF (reference sequence). Here the CDR3 reads CATSLGTSQAIYF. The CDR3 DNA reads TGTGCCACCAGCCTTGGGACCTCGCAGGCCATATATTTT.

The genes are TRBV11-3 and TRBJ2-1; TRBD2 matches at 7 bases. V was pared by 8 bases and J by 0 bases, with 4 bases of the junction left unmatched. The CDR3 spans 14 residues. The germline CDR1 and CDR2 sequences are SGHNT and YENEEA. The CDR3 DNA is TGTGCCAGCTCCGCTAGCGGCTCCTACAATGAGCAGTTCTTC. Encoded protein: CASSASGSYNEQFF.

The rearrangement links TRBV11-3 to TRBJ2-2; D gene ambiguous. This CDR3 contains 14 residues. Germline V CDR1 and CDR2: SGHNT, YENEEA. V was pared by 5 bases and J by 9 bases, with 16 bases between. The CDR3 DNA reads TGTGCCAGCAGCCCCAACACGGCTAATCGGGAGCTGTTTTTT. It encodes CASSPNTANRELFF.

The V call is TRBV5-4, the J call TRBJ2-3; TRBD1 aligns across 8 bases. Germline CDR1 reads SGHNT; CDR2 reads YYREEE (reference sequence). With 2 bases clipped from V and 6 bases from J, the junction kept 5 bases outside the gene matches. This CDR3 is built from 14 residues. The CDR3 region is CASSLAGGRDTQYF. The DNA for the CDR3 is TGTGCCAGCAGCTTAGCAGGGGGCAGGGATACGCAGTATTTT.

DNA for the CDR3: TGCGCCAGCAGTGAGTCAGTAGGGACAGGGTACAATGAGCAGTTCTTC. Translated: CASSESVGTGYNEQFF. V gene TRBV10-1 combines with J gene TRBJ2-1, with 9 bases aligning to TRBD1. The ends lost 0 bases at V and 4 bases at J; junction bases unmatched: 4. CDR1 and CDR2 (germline): WNHNN, SYGVQD (reference sequence). This CDR3 region has 16 residues.

CDR3 in amino acids: CASSPAGVNYGYTF. CDR3 in DNA: TGTGCCAGCTCACCAGCGGGGGTGAACTATGGCTACACCTTC. This rearrangement joins TRBV18 to TRBJ1-2; possibly TRBD1 for D (5 bases). CDR1 and CDR2 from the germline V gene are KGHSH and LQKENI. The V gene lost 2 bases and the J gene lost 2 bases, with 9 bases spanning the gap. The CDR3 extends over 14 amino acids. The complete variable domain, with remaining parts taken from reference TRBV18 and TRBJ1-2, reads NAGVMQNPRHLVRRRGQEARLRCSPMKGHSHVYWYRQLPEEGLKFMVYLQKENIIDESGMPKERFSAEFPKEGPSILRIQQVVRGDSAAYFCASSPAGVNYGYTFGSGTRLTVV.

This chain uses TRBV3-1 (or the pseudogene TRBV3-2) with TRBJ2-2; D might be TRBD2 (5 bases). With 8 bases removed from V and 5 bases from J, the gap between germline ends came to 12 bases. Germline CDR1 reads LGHDT; CDR2 reads YNNKEL (reference sequence). This CDR3 comprises 13 residues. In DNA form, the CDR3 reads TGTGCCAGCCGCCGGGGAAATACCGGGGAGCTGTTTTTT. Its translation is CASRRGNTGELFF.

This chain uses TRBV6-1 with TRBJ1-5; D unclear. Germline CDR1 MNHNS, CDR2 SASEGT. This CDR3 spans 14 amino acids. V lost 0 bases and J 7 bases, leaving 10 bases between the germline ends. The CDR3: CASSEAKGPQPQHF. The CDR3 nucleotides are TGTGCCAGCAGTGAAGCTAAAGGGCCCCAGCCCCAGCATTTT.

CDR3 protein: CASTTITGNTGELFF. The CDR3, as DNA: TGTGCCAGCACCACAATTACAGGGAACACCGGGGAGCTGTTTTTT. The genes are TRBV27 and TRBJ2-2; the D gene is possibly TRBD1 (5 bases). V gave up 7 bases and J gave up 1 base, with 13 bases separating them. The CDR3 length is 15 residues. CDR1 MNHEY and CDR2 SMNVEV come from the germline V gene (reference sequence).

V and J are TRBV4-1 and TRBJ1-3; D gene ambiguous. The CDR3 loop spans 15 amino acids. Germline V gene data show CDR1 as MGHRA and CDR2 as YSYEKL. With 2 bases removed from V and 2 bases from J, the gap between germline ends came to 10 bases. CDR3 bases: TGCGCCAGCAGCCAAAAGCAGGCGGCTGGAAACACCATATATTTT. This gives the protein CASSQKQAAGNTIYF.

The chain recombines TRBV24-1 with TRBJ2-1; no reliable D call. The CDR3 totals 12 residues. V was shortened by 5 bases and J by 6 bases, with 7 bases between the two germline ends. Germline values: CDR1 KGHDR, CDR2 SFDVKD. The CDR3 coding sequence is TGTGCCACCAGTGCCCTTCTCAATGAGCAGTTCTTC. Translation: CATSALLNEQFF.

The V call is TRBV5-5, the J call TRBJ1-2; D remains ambiguous. The CDR3 loop spans 15 amino acids. The germline V gene has CDR1 SGHKS and CDR2 YYEKEE (reference sequence). Between the trimmed V and J ends, which lost 4 bases and 3 bases, there was a span of 16 bases. In nucleotides, the CDR3 is TGTGCCAGCAGCCCTACTGGGCAGCCTCACTATGGCTACACCTTC. This encodes CASSPTGQPHYGYTF.

As for this clone: Other nucleotide sequences from this sample produce the same CDR3. This chain joins TRBV28 and TRBJ2-1; D is ambiguous. The CDR3 is 12 amino acids. The germline CDR1 and CDR2 sequences are MDHEN and SYDVKM. The ends were cut back, 5 bases at V and 3 bases at J, with 5 bases in the middle. Here the CDR3 reads CASSAFYNEQFF. The DNA for the CDR3 is TGTGCCAGCAGTGCCTTCTACAATGAGCAGTTCTTC.

V usage is TRBV10-3 and J usage is TRBJ2-1, with D perhaps given as TRBD1 or TRBD2 (5 bases each). This CDR3 has 12 amino acids. The germline V gene has CDR1 ENHRY and CDR2 SYGVKD. V dropped 6 bases and J dropped 7 bases, with 10 bases sitting between them. In DNA form, the CDR3 reads TGTGCCATCAGGGGATGGGGGAATGAGCAGTTCTTC. Translated, it gives CAIRGWGNEQFF.

The chain couples TRBV7-2 to TRBJ1-5; a weak D match, TRBD1 (5 bases). The V end lost 3 bases, the J end lost 3 bases, and 9 bases lay between the germline ends. Per germline, CDR1 SGHTA and CDR2 FQGNSA. The CDR3 is 14 amino acids. In DNA, the CDR3 is TGTGCCAGCAGCTTCCAGGGAGACAATCAGCCCCAGCATTTT. Residues: CASSFQGDNQPQHF.

This chain joins TRBV5-1 and TRBJ1-1; D gene uncertain. Deletions cut 0 bases from V and 0 bases from J, with 6 bases between. CDR3 size: 14 residues. Germline lookup yields CDR1 SGHRS and CDR2 YFSETQ. CDR3 nucleotides: TGCGCCAGCAGCTTGGAGTCGGTGAACACTGAAGCTTTCTTT. Translated, it gives CASSLESVNTEAFF.

The V and J genes are TRBV19 and TRBJ1-2; no clear D gene. Germline V gene lookup returns CDR1 LNHDA and CDR2 SQIVND (reference sequence). V was shortened by 3 bases and J by 8 bases, with 16 bases between the two germline ends. The CDR3 totals 14 residues. The CDR3 sequence: CASSIGHGSSGYTF. The CDR3 DNA reads as TGTGCCAGTAGTATTGGTCACGGGAGTTCCGGCTACACCTTC.